This TCR beta chain was identified in a study of T cell repertoires in cytomegalovirus infection. Study information: Peptides in the study included HLA-C-restricted and HLA-B-restricted CMV epitopes.

Worth noting for this clonotype: Its antigen is undetermined.

The CDR3 is made up of 14 amino acids. Germline CDR1 reads MGHRA; CDR2 reads YSYEKL. V was clipped by 2 bases and J by 5 bases, with 9 bases between them. TCRdb recomputed calls from the reads with MiXCR, one row per CDR3 protein. This sample yields 450,000 to 550,000 distinct CDR3 sequences, of which about 39% are seen a single time; 35% to 50% belongs to the top ten. This clonotype was obtained from a human donor in good health (CMV status not recorded). Some clones in this sample may be carry-over from other donors' samples. The specimen comprised cultured PBMCs, sampled from culture after CMV antigen stimulation. The chain links TRBV4-1 to TRBJ2-2; maybe TRBD2 (6 bases). As DNA, the CDR3 is TGCGCCAGCAGCCAACCCCTAGCGACCGGGGAGCTGTTTTTT. Amino acids: CASSQPLATGELFF.